The 26 T cell receptor beta chains in this list originate from one sample, sequenced in a study of T cell clonotyping in hematopoietic cell transplantation. Clones were read by immunoSEQ multiplex PCR, and TCRdb kept only the in-frame ones, dropping some. Among under 5,500 clones listed, 75% to 85% were seen once. The source was peripheral blood mononuclear cells, collected 30 days after allogeneic stem cell transplant. All receptors derive from a male patient in his sixties or seventies who had an allogeneic stem cell transplant from an unrelated donor, so the T cells may come from the graft donor. Some clones in this sample may be carry-over from other donors' samples.

As regards this clone: Other DNA sequences in the same sample also yield this CDR3. This sequence joins TRBV20-1 and TRBJ1-2; D ambiguous. Trimming removed 6 bases from V and 4 bases from J, with 3 bases in between. This CDR3 comprises 9 residues. Germline V gives CDR1 DFQATT, CDR2 SNEGSKA (reference sequence). CDR3 loop: CSATYGYTF. CDR3 sequence (DNA): TGCAGTGCAACCTATGGCTACACCTTC.

The chain employs TRBV5-1 and TRBJ1-2, with 7 bases identical to TRBD1. The J segment lost 5 bases and the V segment lost 0 bases, leaving 7 bases of the junction unmatched. The CDR3 totals 15 residues. From germline, CDR1 is SGHRS and CDR2 YFSETQ. The CDR3, as DNA: TGCGCCAGCAGCTTGGTTACAGGGGAAGGGTATGGCTACACCTTC. Translated, it gives CASSLVTGEGYGYTF.

The chain recombines TRBV5-4 with TRBJ2-5, with D perhaps matching TRBD1 (6 bases). V was cut by 4 bases and J by 3 bases, with 19 bases left in between. This CDR3 spans 16 amino acids. Looked up from germline, CDR1 is SGHNT and CDR2 is YYREEE (reference sequence). The CDR3 here is CASSLQPGQGEETQYF. The CDR3 DNA is TGTGCCAGCAGCCTACAACCGGGACAAGGGGAAGAGACCCAGTACTTC.

This clone turned up a few times. Germline and junction disagree at one end, which may indicate a read error. The CDR3 spells CASSSTGSTGELFF. CDR3 DNA sequence: TGTGCTAGCAGCTCGACCGGGTCCACCGGGGAGCTGTTTTTT. The chain joins TRBV7-7 to TRBJ2-2; D unresolved. Germline V gives CDR1 SSHAT, CDR2 FNYEAQ (reference sequence). The CDR3 contains 14 residues. The entire variable domain, with the rest obtained from reference TRBV7-7 and TRBJ2-2, is as follows: GAGVSQSPRYKVTKRGQDVTLRCDPISSHATLYWYQQALGQGPEFLTYFNYEAQPDKSGLPSDRFSAERPEGSISTLTIQRTEQRDSAMYRCASSSTGSTGELFFGEGSRLTVL.

The gene calls are TRBV30 and TRBJ2-7; 10 positions match TRBD1. Trimming removed 3 bases from V and 4 bases from J; junction bases left unmatched: 0. There are 12 residues in the CDR3. Germline V lookup: CDR1 GTSNPN, CDR2 SVGIG (reference sequence). The CDR3 spells CAWRDRGYEQYF. The DNA for the CDR3 is TGTGCCTGGAGGGACAGGGGGTACGAGCAGTACTTC.

With regard to this clone: This sample also contains other DNA sequences that code for the same CDR3. The chain joins TRBV10-3 to TRBJ2-7; a weak D match, TRBD1 (5 bases). Germline V lookup: CDR1 ENHRY, CDR2 SYGVKD. V was pared by 0 bases and J by 1 base, with 13 bases between. CDR3 size: 16 residues. The CDR3 is CAISESRGSLSYEQYF. As DNA, the CDR3 is TGTGCCATCAGTGAGTCTAGGGGTTCCTTATCCTACGAGCAGTACTTC.

Note on this clone: The same CDR3 is also encoded by other DNA sequences in this sample. J is TRBJ1-1 and V is TRBV6-5; D is undetermined. Trimming removed 2 bases at V and 4 bases at J, with 5 bases between. Germline V gene lookup returns CDR1 MNHEY and CDR2 SVGAGI. This CDR3 is built from 12 residues. CDR3 DNA sequence: TGTGCCAGCAGTTACGGCAGCACTGAAGCTTTCTTT. Protein product: CASSYGSTEAFF.

The chain combines TRBV7-6 with TRBJ2-7, with TRBD1 matching 9 bases. CDR1 SGHVS and CDR2 FNYEAQ come from the germline V gene. V was clipped by 3 bases and J by 4 bases; unmatched bases: 1. The CDR3 totals 13 residues. CDR3 loop: CASSFGQGYEQYF. The CDR3 DNA sequence: TGTGCCAGCAGCTTCGGACAGGGGTACGAGCAGTACTTC.

This sequence joins TRBV19 and TRBJ1-2; possibly TRBD1 for D (6 bases). Germline V gives CDR1 LNHDA, CDR2 SQIVND (reference sequence). Trimming took off 5 bases at V and 1 base at J, with 20 bases between the two ends. This CDR3 region has 17 residues. The DNA for the CDR3 is TGTGCCAGTAGTCCGAGGACAGTCGTCTCCTTTAACTATGGCTACACCTTC. Its protein product is CASSPRTVVSFNYGYTF.

The J gene is TRBJ2-7, the V gene TRBV4-1; D gene uncertain. The CDR3 consists of 16 residues. From germline, CDR1 is MGHRA and CDR2 YSYEKL. V lost 3 bases and J lost 0, with 15 bases in between. The CDR3 DNA follows: TGCGCCAGCAGCCAGTTAAATGACGGTAGCTCCTACGAGCAGTACTTC. Protein sequence: CASSQLNDGSSYEQYF.

The chain carries TRBV15 and TRBJ1-2; tentatively, D is TRBD1 (6 bases). The germline V gene has CDR1 LNHNV and CDR2 YYDKDF (reference sequence). The length of the CDR3 is 13 residues. V gave up 0 bases and J gave up 8 bases, with 10 bases separating them. The CDR3 coding sequence is TGTGCCACCAGCAGAGATCTAGGGGGAGGCTACACCTTC. Protein sequence: CATSRDLGGGYTF.

The chain employs TRBV10-1 and TRBJ2-5, with 8 bases that match TRBD2. Trimming at V came to 10 bases and at J to 2 bases, leaving 3 bases not matched to a gene. Germline V lookup: CDR1 WNHNN, CDR2 SYGVQD (reference sequence). The CDR3 sequence is 12 residues long. The CDR3 protein is CAKRGGQETQYF. In DNA form, the CDR3 reads TGCGCCAAACGGGGGGGGCAAGAGACCCAGTACTTC.

CDR3 DNA: TGTGCCAGCAGCTTAGAGGGCGGTGCCTACGAGCAGTACTTC. This codes for CASSLEGGAYEQYF. The chain couples TRBV11-3 to TRBJ2-7; no definite D call. The CDR3 spans 14 residues. Trimming removed 0 bases at V and 2 bases at J, with 8 bases between. Germline CDR1 SGHNT, CDR2 YENEEA. The variable domain in full, with the rest retrieved from reference TRBV11-3 and TRBJ2-7, is EAGVVQSPRYKIIEKKQPVAFWCNPISGHNTLYWYLQNLGQGPELLIRYENEEAVDDSQLPKDRFSAERLKGVDSTLKIQPAELGDSAVYLCASSLEGGAYEQYFGPGTRLTVT.

This chain joins TRBV7-2 and TRBJ2-1; 8 bases match TRBD2. V dropped 6 bases and J dropped 0; count of bases not matched to a gene: 4. The CDR3 contains 15 residues. In germline, CDR1 is SGHTA, CDR2 FQGNSA. The CDR3 sequence: CASRSSGSSYNEQFF. CDR3 DNA sequence: TGTGCCAGCAGGTCCAGCGGGAGCTCCTACAATGAGCAGTTCTTC.

This clone was picked up one time. Other DNA sequences in this specimen translate into the identical CDR3. The rearrangement links TRBV29-1 to TRBJ1-1, with D possibly TRBD1 on 5 matching bases. Germline V gene sequence: CDR1 SQVTM, CDR2 ANQGSEA. Trimming took 3 bases from V and 0 from J, leaving 11 bases between them. CDR3 length equals 14 residues. In DNA, the CDR3 is TGCAGCGTTGACGGCCGGGGGGTGAACACTGAAGCTTTCTTT. Protein sequence: CSVDGRGVNTEAFF. Based on the CDR3 plus reference TRBV29-1 and TRBJ1-1, the full variable domain is SAVISQKPSRDICQRGTSLTIQCQVDSQVTMMFWYRQQPGQSLTLIATANQGSEATYESGFVIDKFPISRPNLTFSTLTVSNMSPEDSSIYLCSVDGRGVNTEAFFGQGTRLTVV.

The chain recombines TRBV30 with TRBJ2-7; 12 nucleotides match TRBD2. This CDR3 comprises 17 residues. Trimming at V came to 4 bases and at J to 0 bases, leaving 10 bases not matched to a gene. Germline CDR1 reads GTSNPN; CDR2 reads SVGIG (reference sequence). The CDR3 loop is CAWIPRTSGKGSYEQYF. Here the CDR3 DNA reads TGTGCCTGGATACCCCGGACTAGCGGGAAGGGCTCCTACGAGCAGTACTTC.

The rearrangement links TRBV10-2 to TRBJ2-7; 8 positions match TRBD2. Trimming at V came to 3 bases and at J to 1 base, leaving 5 bases not matched to a gene. CDR3 length equals 15 residues. Germline-derived CDR1 and CDR2 are WSHSY and SAAADI. CDR3: CASSEFAGGSYEQYF. CDR3 in DNA: TGCGCCAGCAGTGAATTTGCGGGAGGATCCTACGAGCAGTACTTC.

The chain employs TRBV7-9 and TRBJ1-2; D not certain. CDR3 length: 17 residues. V lost 1 base and J lost 0, with 15 bases in between. Germline-derived CDR1 and CDR2 are SEHNR and FQNEAQ (reference sequence). The CDR3 bases are TGTGCCAGCAGCTTAGGTGGAAAACCGGCCGCTAACTATGGCTACACCTTC. This sequence encodes CASSLGGKPAANYGYTF.

The V gene is TRBV11-2, the J gene TRBJ2-5; D possibly uses TRBD1 or TRBD2 (6 bases each). V lost 1 base and J lost 2, with 11 bases in between. Germline lookup yields CDR1 SGHAT and CDR2 FQNNGV. The length of the CDR3 is 15 residues. CDR3 in amino acids: CASSLGRGIQETQYF. The CDR3 DNA reads TGTGCCAGCAGCTTAGGGAGGGGGATTCAAGAGACCCAGTACTTC.

The chain recombines TRBV25-1 with TRBJ2-3; no definite D call. Germline assignment: CDR1 MGHDK and CDR2 SYGVNS. V lost 4 bases, J lost 3 bases, and 11 bases lay in between. This CDR3 region has 14 residues. CDR3 amino acids: CASSGPTGTDTQYF. DNA for the CDR3: TGTGCCAGCAGTGGCCCGACCGGGACAGATACGCAGTATTTT.

The genes are TRBV6-5 and TRBJ2-1; 9 bases agree with TRBD2. This CDR3 has 15 amino acids. Germline V gene lookup returns CDR1 MNHEY and CDR2 SVGAGI. The trim removed 5 bases at V and 6 bases at J, leaving 8 bases unmatched. The CDR3 protein is CASSRSGSGVNEQFF. The CDR3 region has the DNA TGTGCCAGCAGTCGTAGCGGGAGTGGGGTCAATGAGCAGTTCTTC.

J is TRBJ2-7 and V is TRBV30; no clear D gene. The V and J ends lost 1 base and 2 bases respectively, with 9 bases between them. Germline loops: CDR1 GTSNPN, CDR2 SVGIG (reference sequence). The length of the CDR3 is 13 residues. The CDR3 reads CAWSASSPYEQYF. In DNA, the CDR3 is TGTGCCTGGAGTGCTAGTTCCCCCTACGAGCAGTACTTC.

The J gene is TRBJ2-1, the V gene TRBV25-1, with TRBD2 matching over 7 bases. This CDR3 region has 16 residues. Germline V lookup: CDR1 MGHDK, CDR2 SYGVNS. V shed 3 bases, J shed 0 bases, and the junction held 5 bases outside the gene matches. CDR3 DNA sequence: TGTGCCAGCAGTGATTTTGGCGGGAGCTCCTACAATGAGCAGTTCTTC. This sequence encodes CASSDFGGSSYNEQFF.

The chain recombines TRBV9 with TRBJ1-1, with 11 bases matching TRBD1. CDR3 size: 16 residues. V lost 2 bases to trimming and J lost 5 bases; unmatched junction nucleotides: 8. The germline V gene has CDR1 SGDLS and CDR2 YYNGEE. The DNA for the CDR3 is TGTGCCAGCAGCGTCGGACAGGGGGCGGGCTGGACTGAAGCTTTCTTT. Its protein product is CASSVGQGAGWTEAFF.

The J gene is TRBJ1-5, the V gene TRBV6-1, with 7 bases that match TRBD1. With V trimmed by 3 bases and J by 2 bases, 10 bases remained unmatched. Germline V gene data show CDR1 as MNHNS and CDR2 as SASEGT. The CDR3 consists of 17 residues. CDR3 loop: CASSEVLGGAGNQPQHF. The CDR3 nucleotides read TGTGCCAGCAGTGAGGTTTTAGGGGGCGCGGGCAATCAGCCCCAGCATTTT.

The rearrangement joins TRBV25-1 to TRBJ2-1; D possibly corresponds to TRBD1 (5 bases). Per germline, CDR1 MGHDK and CDR2 SYGVNS. The V end lost 4 bases, the J end lost 2 bases, and 12 bases lay between the germline ends. The CDR3 totals 15 residues. The chain's CDR3 is CASSVKVTAYNEQFF. The CDR3 nucleotides are TGTGCCAGCAGTGTGAAAGTGACAGCCTACAATGAGCAGTTCTTC.